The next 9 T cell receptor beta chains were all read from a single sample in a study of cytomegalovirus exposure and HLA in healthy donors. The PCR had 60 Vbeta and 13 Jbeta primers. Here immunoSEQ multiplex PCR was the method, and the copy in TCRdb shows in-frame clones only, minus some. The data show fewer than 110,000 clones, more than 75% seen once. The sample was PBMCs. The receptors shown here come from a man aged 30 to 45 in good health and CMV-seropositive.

The CDR3: CASSIRRTGLSNEQYF. The DNA of the CDR3 is TGTGCCAGTAGTATTCGACGGACAGGACTTTCGAACGAGCAGTACTTC. The chain joins TRBV19 to TRBJ2-5, with TRBD1 identical over 7 bases. The J call could be wrong; TRBJ2-7 is a better fit for the DNA end. Looked up from germline, CDR1 is LNHDA and CDR2 is SQIVND (reference sequence). The CDR3 runs 16 residues.

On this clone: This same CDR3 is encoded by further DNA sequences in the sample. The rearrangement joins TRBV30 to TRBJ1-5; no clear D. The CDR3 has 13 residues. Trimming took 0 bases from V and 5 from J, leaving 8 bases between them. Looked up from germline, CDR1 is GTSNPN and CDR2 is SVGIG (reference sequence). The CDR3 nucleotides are TGTGCCTGGAGTGTACGAGAGGATCAGCCCCAGCATTTT. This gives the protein CAWSVREDQPQHF.

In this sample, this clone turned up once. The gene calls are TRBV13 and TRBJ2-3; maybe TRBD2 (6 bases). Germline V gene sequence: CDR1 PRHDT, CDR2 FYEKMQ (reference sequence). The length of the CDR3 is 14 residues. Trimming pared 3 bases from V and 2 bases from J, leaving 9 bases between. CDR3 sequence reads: CASSFGRDTDTQYF. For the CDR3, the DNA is TGTGCCAGCAGCTTCGGGCGGGACACAGATACGCAGTATTTT. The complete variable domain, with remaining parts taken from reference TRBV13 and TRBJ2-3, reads AAGVIQSPRHLIKEKRETATLKCYPIPRHDTVYWYQQGPGQDPQFLISFYEKMQSDKGSIPDRFSAQQFSDYHSELNMSSLELGDSALYFCASSFGRDTDTQYFGPGTRLTVL.

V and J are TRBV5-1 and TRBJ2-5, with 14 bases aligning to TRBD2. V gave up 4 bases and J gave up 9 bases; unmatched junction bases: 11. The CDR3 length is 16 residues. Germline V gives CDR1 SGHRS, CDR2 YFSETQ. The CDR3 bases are TGCGCCAGCAGCCCGACTAGCGGGGGGGTGGCCCGGGCCCAGTACTTC. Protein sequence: CASSPTSGGVARAQYF.

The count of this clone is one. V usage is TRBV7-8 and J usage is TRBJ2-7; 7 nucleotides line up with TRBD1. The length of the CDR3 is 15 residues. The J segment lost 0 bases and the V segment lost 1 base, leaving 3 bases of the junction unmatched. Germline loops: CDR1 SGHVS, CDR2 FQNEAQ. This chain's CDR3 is CASSLGPGGSYEQYF. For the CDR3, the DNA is TGTGCCAGCAGCTTAGGCCCAGGGGGCTCCTACGAGCAGTACTTC.

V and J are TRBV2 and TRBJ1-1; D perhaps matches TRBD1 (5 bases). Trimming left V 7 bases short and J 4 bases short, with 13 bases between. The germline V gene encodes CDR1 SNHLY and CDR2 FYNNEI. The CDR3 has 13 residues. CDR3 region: CASKGLGATEAFF. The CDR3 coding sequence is TGTGCCAGCAAGGGGTTGGGTGCCACTGAAGCTTTCTTT. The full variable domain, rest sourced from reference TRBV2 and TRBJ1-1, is EPEVTQTPSHQVTQMGQEVILRCVPISNHLYFYWYRQILGQKVEFLVSFYNNEISEKSEIFDDQFSVERPDGSNFTLKIRSTKLEDSAMYFCASKGLGATEAFFGQGTRLTVV.

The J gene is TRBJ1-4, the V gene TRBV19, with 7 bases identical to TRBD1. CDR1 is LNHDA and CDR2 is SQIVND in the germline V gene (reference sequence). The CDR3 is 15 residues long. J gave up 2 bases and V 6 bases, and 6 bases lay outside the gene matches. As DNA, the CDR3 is TGTGCCAGTAGACACGACAGGGCTACTAATGAAAAACTGTTTTTT. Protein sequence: CASRHDRATNEKLFF. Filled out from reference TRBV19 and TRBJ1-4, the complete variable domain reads DGGITQSPKYLFRKEGQNVTLSCEQNLNHDAMYWYRQDPGQGLRLIYYSQIVNDFQKGDIAEGYSVSREKKESFPLTVTSAQKNPTAFYLCASRHDRATNEKLFFGSGTQLSVL.

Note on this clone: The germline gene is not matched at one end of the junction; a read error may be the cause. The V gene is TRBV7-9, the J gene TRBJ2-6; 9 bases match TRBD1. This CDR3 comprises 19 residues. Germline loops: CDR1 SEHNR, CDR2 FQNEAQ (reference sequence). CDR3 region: CSSSPVPGQGSSGANGLTF. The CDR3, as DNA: TGTTCCAGCAGCCCCGTGCCGGGACAGGGTTCATCTGGGGCCAACGGCCTGACTTTC.

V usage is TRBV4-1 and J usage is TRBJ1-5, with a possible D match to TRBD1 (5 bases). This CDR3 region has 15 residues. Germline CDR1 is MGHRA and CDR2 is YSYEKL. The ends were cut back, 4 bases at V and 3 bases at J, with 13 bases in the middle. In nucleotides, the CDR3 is TGCGCCAGCAGCCCCCGAGACAGTCTCAATCAGCCCCAGCATTTT. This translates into CASSPRDSLNQPQHF.